What follows are 28 T cell receptor beta chains derived from one specimen sequenced in a study of cytomegalovirus exposure and HLA in healthy donors. This PCR relied on a set of 60 Vbeta primers and 13 Jbeta primers. Generated by immunoSEQ multiplex PCR, the TCRdb table keeps only in-frame clones and is missing some. The table shows under 200,000 clones, with over 70% occurring only once. Specimen: PBMCs. The source of these receptors is a woman aged 45-65 years in good health and CMV-seropositive.

This clone was seen a handful of times. The chain employs TRBV7-9 and TRBJ2-7, with 8 bases identical to TRBD2. With V trimmed by 5 bases and J by 9 bases, 6 bases remained unmatched. The CDR3 is made up of 12 amino acids. From germline, CDR1 is SEHNR and CDR2 FQNEAQ (reference sequence). CDR3 in DNA: TGTGCCAGCAGCGCCCGGGGGGGGGCGCAGTACTTC. It specifies CASSARGGAQYF.

The gene calls are TRBV9 and TRBJ1-6; 9 bases map to TRBD1. V lost 3 bases and J lost 13; bases outside the gene matches: 11. The CDR3 runs to 15 residues. Germline V lookup: CDR1 SGDLS, CDR2 YYNGEE. The CDR3 spells CASSEGTGLGFPLHF. Written as DNA, the CDR3 is TGTGCCAGCAGCGAGGGGACAGGGTTAGGTTTCCCCCTCCACTTT.

The rearrangement links TRBV21-1 to TRBJ1-5; the table calls TRBD1, which could not be checked here. TRBV21-1 is recorded as a pseudogene. CDR3 size: 14 residues. The CDR3 spells CAAGKQGRNQPQHF. CDR3 DNA: TGTGCCGCCGGGAAACAGGGGCGAAACCAGCCCCAGCATTTT.

V gene TRBV5-4 combines with J gene TRBJ1-1; D unresolved. Germline values: CDR1 SGHNT, CDR2 YYREEE (reference sequence). V was clipped by 3 bases and J by 0 bases, with 9 bases between them. The CDR3 covers 14 residues. The DNA of the CDR3 is TGTGCCAGCAGCTCGCGGAGGCTGAACACTGAAGCTTTCTTT. It specifies CASSSRRLNTEAFF.

The chain employs TRBV11-2 and TRBJ1-4; weak D call: TRBD1 (6 bases). With 1 base removed from V and 1 base from J, the gap between germline ends came to 10 bases. The germline V gene has CDR1 SGHAT and CDR2 FQNNGV. CDR3 length equals 16 residues. The CDR3 loop is CASSLARGGTNEKLFF. Written as DNA, the CDR3 is TGTGCCAGCAGCTTAGCGAGGGGGGGAACTAATGAAAAACTGTTTTTT. The full variable domain, rest sourced from reference TRBV11-2 and TRBJ1-4, is EAGVAQSPRYKIIEKRQSVAFWCNPISGHATLYWYQQILGQGPKLLIQFQNNGVVDDSQLPKDRFSAERLKGVDSTLKIQPAKLEDSAVYLCASSLARGGTNEKLFFGSGTQLSVL.

This chain connects TRBV10-3 to TRBJ2-1; D might be TRBD2 (5 bases). With 8 bases removed from V and 9 bases from J, the gap between germline ends came to 20 bases. Germline V gene data show CDR1 as ENHRY and CDR2 as SYGVKD. The CDR3 totals 14 residues. CDR3 loop: CAISDRGDHVEQFF. DNA for the CDR3: TGTGCCATCTCGGACCGGGGAGACCATGTTGAGCAGTTCTTC.

The chain employs TRBV18 and TRBJ1-1, with 7 bases that match TRBD1. V was clipped by 5 bases and J by 3 bases; unmatched bases: 3. From germline, CDR1 is KGHSH and CDR2 LQKENI. This CDR3 contains 13 residues. The CDR3 DNA reads TGTGCCAGCTCATCCGACAGGGACACTGAAGCTTTCTTT. The encoded protein is CASSSDRDTEAFF. Supplemented by reference TRBV18 and TRBJ1-1, the full variable domain reads NAGVMQNPRHLVRRRGQEARLRCSPMKGHSHVYWYRQLPEEGLKFMVYLQKENIIDESGMPKERFSAEFPKEGPSILRIQQVVRGDSAAYFCASSSDRDTEAFFGQGTRLTVV.

J is TRBJ2-4 and V is TRBV30; 10 positions agree with TRBD2. Trimming removed 3 bases from V and 4 bases from J; junction bases left unmatched: 9. Germline V lookup: CDR1 GTSNPN, CDR2 SVGIG (reference sequence). The CDR3 has 16 amino acids. The CDR3 loop is CAWRTGSGGPKNIQYF. In DNA form, the CDR3 reads TGTGCCTGGAGAACCGGTAGCGGGGGGCCGAAAAACATTCAGTACTTC.

This clone was counted once. J is TRBJ2-6 and V is TRBV12-5, with D uncertain. V was cut by 6 bases and J by 5 bases, with 17 bases left in between. The germline V gene encodes CDR1 LGHNT and CDR2 FRNRAP. The length of the CDR3 is 16 residues. The CDR3 bases are TGTGCTAGTGGGGCCCCCCAGTCCCCGAGGGCCAACGTCCTGACTTTC. Translating it yields CASGAPQSPRANVLTF.

This rearrangement joins TRBV9 to TRBJ1-6; D remains ambiguous. The CDR3 extends over 15 amino acids. Germline-derived CDR1 and CDR2 are SGDLS and YYNGEE. V gave up 0 bases and J gave up 0 bases, with 4 bases separating them. Here the CDR3 DNA reads TGTGCCAGCAGCGTAGATAGCTCCTATAATTCACCCCTCCACTTT. It translates to CASSVDSSYNSPLHF.

J is TRBJ2-3 and V is TRBV19; 10 nucleotides agree with TRBD2. V shed 4 bases and J 1 base; nucleotides not matched to a gene: 8. The CDR3 covers 17 residues. CDR1 and CDR2 from the germline V gene are LNHDA and SQIVND (reference sequence). The CDR3 region is CASSTPPGLAGTDTQYF. CDR3 nucleotide sequence: TGTGCCAGTAGTACCCCGCCTGGACTAGCGGGCACAGATACGCAGTATTTT. Full variable domain (outside the CDR3, taken from reference TRBV19 and TRBJ2-3): DGGITQSPKYLFRKEGQNVTLSCEQNLNHDAMYWYRQDPGQGLRLIYYSQIVNDFQKGDIAEGYSVSREKKESFPLTVTSAQKNPTAFYLCASSTPPGLAGTDTQYFGPGTRLTVL.

This clone has just a few counts. This chain connects TRBV30 to TRBJ2-7; D gene unclear. Per the germline V gene, CDR1 is GTSNPN and CDR2 is SVGIG (reference sequence). The CDR3 contains 14 residues. The V and J ends lost 1 base and 2 bases respectively, with 12 bases between them. This chain's CDR3 is CAWSGYTRTYEQYF. The CDR3 bases are TGTGCCTGGAGTGGATACACGAGGACCTACGAGCAGTACTTC.

This clone came up once. The V call is TRBV19, the J call TRBJ2-1; TRBD2 matches at 13 bases. Germline-derived CDR1 and CDR2 are LNHDA and SQIVND (reference sequence). This CDR3 comprises 16 residues. V lost 5 bases to trimming and J lost 4 bases; unmatched junction nucleotides: 5. CDR3 region: CASSPWTSGGYNEQFF. CDR3 sequence (DNA): TGTGCCAGTAGTCCGTGGACTAGCGGGGGATACAATGAGCAGTTCTTC.

This clone appeared a single time. V usage is TRBV10-1 and J usage is TRBJ2-2; no clear D. V was pared by 5 bases and J by 0 bases, with 10 bases between. This CDR3 region has 15 residues. Germline V gene sequence: CDR1 WNHNN, CDR2 SYGVQD (reference sequence). The DNA of the CDR3 is TGCGCCAGCAGTCCTGACAATACGAACACCGGGGAGCTGTTTTTT. Its translation is CASSPDNTNTGELFF.

This clone was counted between two and nine times. The rearrangement uses TRBV2 and TRBJ1-1; a weak D match, TRBD1 (5 bases). The CDR3 totals 15 residues. Deletions cut 2 bases from V and 10 bases from J, with 20 bases between. Germline CDR1 and CDR2: SNHLY and FYNNEI. Written as DNA, the CDR3 is TGTGCCAGCAGTGAATCGGGGGGGGACGCCGACACAGCTTTCTTT. This codes for CASSESGGDADTAFF. Drawing the rest from reference TRBV2 and TRBJ1-1, the complete variable domain is EPEVTQTPSHQVTQMGQEVILRCVPISNHLYFYWYRQILGQKVEFLVSFYNNEISEKSEIFDDQFSVERPDGSNFTLKIRSTKLEDSAMYFCASSESGGDADTAFFGQGTRLTVV.

This rearrangement joins TRBV2 to TRBJ2-1; possibly TRBD1 for D (5 bases). Germline loops: CDR1 SNHLY, CDR2 FYNNEI. V was trimmed by 4 bases and J by 0 bases, leaving 19 bases between them. The CDR3 covers 18 residues. This CDR3 is CASSGGRQPFLSYNEQFF. DNA for the CDR3: TGTGCCAGCAGTGGTGGGCGACAGCCGTTTCTCTCCTACAATGAGCAGTTCTTC.

This clone appeared a single time. CDR3 nucleotide sequence: TGCGCCAGCAGCCCGGACAGGGCCAATGAGCAGTTCTTC. Protein product: CASSPDRANEQFF. This chain links TRBV5-1 with TRBJ2-1; 8 positions match TRBD1. Trimming cost V 4 bases and J 6 bases; bases outside gene matches: 3. CDR1 and CDR2 (germline): SGHRS, YFSETQ. The CDR3 is made up of 13 amino acids.

This clone has only one observation. This chain uses TRBV5-1 with TRBJ1-4; perhaps TRBD1 as D (6 bases). V was clipped by 8 bases and J by 7 bases, with 18 bases between them. Germline values: CDR1 SGHRS, CDR2 YFSETQ. CDR3 length equals 14 residues. CDR3 sequence (DNA): TGCGCCAGTGGTGAGGGGGGGCTAGGTGAAAAACTGTTTTTT. It translates to CASGEGGLGEKLFF.

This chain joins TRBV6-6 and TRBJ1-6; 7 nucleotides match TRBD1. This CDR3 spans 15 amino acids. The V segment lost 6 bases and the J segment 10 bases; nucleotides outside the gene matches: 12. Germline V gene sequence: CDR1 MNHNY, CDR2 SVGAGI (reference sequence). Here the CDR3 reads CASRNDGGGGSPLHF. The CDR3 nucleotides are TGTGCCAGCAGAAACGACGGCGGAGGGGGCTCACCCCTCCACTTT.

The chain joins TRBV12-5 to TRBJ1-1, with D possibly TRBD1 on 5 matching bases. The germline V gene encodes CDR1 LGHNT and CDR2 FRNRAP. The V and J ends lost 3 bases and 4 bases respectively, with 9 bases between them. The CDR3 totals 13 residues. In DNA, the CDR3 is TGTGCTAGTGGTTTCAGGGATGTCACTGAAGCTTTCTTT. Protein: CASGFRDVTEAFF.

The chain recombines TRBV13 with TRBJ2-3; 8 bases are shared with TRBD2. The ends lost 1 base at V and 3 bases at J; junction bases unmatched: 3. Germline CDR1 and CDR2: PRHDT and FYEKMQ (reference sequence). The CDR3 is 15 amino acids. CDR3 in DNA: TGTGCCAGCAGCTTAGAGGGGACTAGGACAGATACGCAGTATTTT. This translates into CASSLEGTRTDTQYF.

This chain links TRBV4-1 with TRBJ2-3; maybe TRBD2 (5 bases). The CDR3 is made up of 16 amino acids. Per the germline V gene, CDR1 is MGHRA and CDR2 is YSYEKL. With 0 bases removed from V and 6 bases from J, the gap between germline ends came to 16 bases. In DNA form, the CDR3 reads TGCGCCAGCAGCCAAGATTTAAGAACTAGTGACGATACGCAGTATTTT. Protein: CASSQDLRTSDDTQYF.

The chain links TRBV18 to TRBJ2-3, with 12 bases lining up with TRBD2. Germline V gene lookup returns CDR1 KGHSH and CDR2 LQKENI. This CDR3 region has 15 residues. Trimming took 6 bases from V and 3 from J; bases not matched to a gene: 4. The CDR3 nucleotides are TGTGCCAGCTCCCGCGGGACTAGCGGGACAGATACGCAGTATTTT. Amino acids: CASSRGTSGTDTQYF.

V gene TRBV6-1 combines with J gene TRBJ1-2; 8 nucleotides line up with TRBD1. CDR1 and CDR2 from the germline V gene are MNHNS and SASEGT. V lost 5 bases to trimming and J lost 5 bases; unmatched junction nucleotides: 7. This CDR3 has 14 residues. CDR3 region: CASSSAGGPYGYTF. Written as DNA, the CDR3 is TGTGCCAGCAGTTCGGCAGGGGGCCCATATGGCTACACCTTC.

J is TRBJ2-5 and V is TRBV5-1; D remains ambiguous. The CDR3 extends over 13 amino acids. Trimming cost V 0 bases and J 7 bases, with 10 bases left between them. CDR1 and CDR2 from the germline V gene are SGHRS and YFSETQ. The CDR3 DNA sequence: TGCGCCAGCAGCTTGGCCGGGTTCTCGACCCAGTACTTC. Its protein is CASSLAGFSTQYF.

The sample holds a few counts of this clone. The chain uses TRBV14 and TRBJ1-2; D might be TRBD1 (6 bases). Trimming took 0 bases from V and 4 from J, leaving 12 bases between them. The CDR3 sequence is 15 residues long. Germline values: CDR1 SGHDN, CDR2 FVKESK. The CDR3 protein is CASSQDVGRGYGYTF. The CDR3 coding sequence is TGTGCCAGCAGCCAAGATGTTGGCAGGGGCTATGGCTACACCTTC.

The chain uses TRBV5-1 and TRBJ1-2; TRBD1 matches at 10 bases. This CDR3 comprises 15 residues. In germline, CDR1 is SGHRS, CDR2 YFSETQ. V lost 4 bases, J lost 4 bases, and 7 bases stayed unmatched. This CDR3 reads CASSPGQGSAYGYTF. CDR3 sequence (DNA): TGCGCCAGCAGCCCGGGACAGGGGTCTGCCTATGGCTACACCTTC.

This clone was seen a handful of times. The gene calls are TRBV6-6 and TRBJ1-6, with D possibly being TRBD1 (6 bases). CDR3 size: 13 residues. Looked up from germline, CDR1 is MNHNY and CDR2 is SVGAGI (reference sequence). V was pared by 4 bases and J by 12 bases, with 13 bases between. In nucleotides, the CDR3 is TGTGCCAGCAGTTCAGGGGTTGGCGGACCCCTCCACTTT. Translation gives CASSSGVGGPLHF.